Following are 3 T cell receptor beta chains from one sample sequenced in a study of breast tumors, draining lymph nodes, adjacent tissues. Axillary draining lymph nodes of breast cancer patients supplied the node samples. One entry per CDR3 protein results from TCRdb running MiXCR on the multiplex PCR reads. The sample carries around 130,000 distinct CDR3 sequences, around 20% recorded once. The sample was axillary lymph node tissue. The receptors stem from a female donor with breast cancer. Some clones in this sample may be carry-over from other donors' samples.

This clonotype appeared many times. The chain recombines TRBV12-3 or TRBV12-4 with TRBJ2-3, with TRBD2 as a possible D gene (6 bases). Trimming took 5 bases from V and 7 from J, leaving 10 bases between them. CDR3 length equals 12 residues. CDR3 DNA: TGTGCCAGCAGTGACCTAGCGAATACGCAGTATTTT. Translated: CASSDLANTQYF.

This clonotype appeared many times. The V gene is TRBV5-4, the J gene TRBJ1-2; D not resolved. In germline, CDR1 is SGHNT, CDR2 YYREEE (reference sequence). The CDR3 is made up of 12 amino acids. Between the trimmed V and J ends, which lost 2 bases and 3 bases, there was a span of 5 bases. DNA for the CDR3: TGTGCCAGCAGCTTTAGTGACTATGGCTACACCTTC. It specifies CASSFSDYGYTF.

In its sample, this clonotype was seen many times. The rearrangement uses TRBV20-1 and TRBJ1-5; TRBD1 agrees at 8 bases. With 0 bases clipped from V and 6 bases from J, the junction kept 7 bases outside the gene matches. The CDR3 totals 15 residues. CDR1 is DFQATT and CDR2 is SNEGSKA in the germline V gene (reference sequence). CDR3 loop: CSARDLTGVSQPQHF. In DNA form, the CDR3 reads TGCAGTGCTAGAGATTTGACAGGGGTTTCTCAGCCCCAGCATTTT.